The next 14 T cell receptor beta chains were all read from a single sample in a study of CD8 T cells in ankylosing spondylitis. From the 5' RACE reads, TCRdb called clonotypes with MiXCR, one entry per CDR3 protein. The data contain about 280,000 distinct CDR3 sequences, roughly 20% of them singletons. The source material was blood, either unsorted or a sorted T cell fraction (not recorded which). These receptor sequences come from a male donor with ankylosing spondylitis or in good health (not recorded which).

This clonotype was seen a few times. This chain links TRBV6-5 with TRBJ1-2; a weak D match, TRBD1 (6 bases). Germline CDR1 and CDR2: MNHEY and SVGAGI. Trimming removed 4 bases from V and 1 base from J, with 16 bases in between. The CDR3 totals 16 residues. CDR3 protein: CASSSGPRGGNYGYTF. The CDR3 DNA is TGTGCCAGCAGTTCGGGGCCGAGGGGGGGTAACTATGGCTACACCTTC.

This chain connects TRBV7-2 to TRBJ1-1; D remains ambiguous. Germline CDR1 and CDR2: SGHTA and FQGNSA. Between the trimmed V and J ends, which lost 2 bases and 1 base, there was a span of 11 bases. There are 15 residues in the CDR3. In nucleotides, the CDR3 is TGTGCCAGCAGCTTATTACGACACCGGAACACTGAAGCTTTCTTT. Encoded protein: CASSLLRHRNTEAFF.

This CDR3 reads CASSFSMETQYF. CDR3 in DNA: TGTGCCAGCAGTTTTAGCATGGAGACCCAGTACTTC. The chain carries TRBV12-3 or TRBV12-4 and TRBJ2-5; D is unclear. The CDR3 is made up of 12 amino acids. The V end lost 3 bases, the J end lost 5 bases, and 7 bases lay between the germline ends.

Details on this clonotype: At one of its ends the junction is not consistent with the germline gene, which may arise from a read error. The chain links TRBV27 to TRBJ2-1; possibly TRBD2 for D (6 bases). The CDR3 spans 16 residues. In germline, CDR1 is MNHEY, CDR2 SMNVEV (reference sequence). The DNA of the CDR3 is TGTACCAGCAGTTTATCGAGGGACTCACTGTACAATGAGCAGTTCTTC. This codes for CTSSLSRDSLYNEQFF.

Comment on this clonotype: A single base separates this from a much larger clone, so it may be a read error. The CDR3 DNA sequence: TGCGCCAGCAGCTTGACCGTCGGTTACGGATCAGAAGCTTTCTTT. Its protein product is CASSLTVGYGSEAFF. The chain has TRBV5-1 and TRBJ1-1; D gene uncertain. The CDR3 extends over 15 amino acids. The V gene's germline CDR1 is SGHRS and CDR2 YFSETQ. V shed 1 base and J shed 8 bases, with 18 bases lying between them.

This clonotype turned up a few times. The chain combines TRBV5-1 with TRBJ1-1; tentatively, D is TRBD1 (5 bases). This CDR3 is built from 15 residues. V was pared by 6 bases and J by 0 bases, with 15 bases between. In germline, CDR1 is SGHRS, CDR2 YFSETQ. The CDR3 reads CASTTTAGMNTEAFF. Written as DNA, the CDR3 is TGCGCCAGCACCACGACAGCGGGAATGAACACTGAAGCTTTCTTT.

This clonotype was counted once. CDR3 residues: CASSPTTEASTDTQYF. In DNA, the CDR3 is TGTGCCAGCTCACCAACCACCGAAGCGAGCACAGATACGCAGTATTTT. The rearrangement links TRBV18 to TRBJ2-3; D not certain. V was clipped by 2 bases and J by 0 bases, with 12 bases between them. CDR1 is KGHSH, CDR2 LQKENI, per germline. The CDR3 sequence is 16 residues long.

This clonotype appeared a few times. The chain combines TRBV5-1 with TRBJ2-3; 8 nucleotides match TRBD2. Germline V gene data show CDR1 as SGHRS and CDR2 as YFSETQ. The CDR3 is made up of 16 amino acids. Trimming removed 0 bases from V and 0 bases from J; junction bases left unmatched: 3. The CDR3 DNA reads as TGCGCCAGCAGCTTGGTCAGCGGGAGCAGCACAGATACGCAGTATTTT. As protein: CASSLVSGSSTDTQYF.

This clonotype was counted between two and nine times. The J gene is TRBJ2-3, the V gene TRBV5-1; D may be TRBD1 or TRBD2 (5 bases each). The germline V gene has CDR1 SGHRS and CDR2 YFSETQ. Between the trimmed V and J ends, which lost 0 bases and 2 bases, there was a span of 10 bases. The CDR3 spans 15 residues. This chain's CDR3 is CASSLDGTTTDTQYF. In DNA, the CDR3 is TGCGCCAGCAGCTTGGATGGGACCACCACAGATACGCAGTATTTT.

The rearrangement joins TRBV4-1 to TRBJ1-1, with D perhaps TRBD1 (5 bases). V was shortened by 0 bases and J by 0 bases, with 11 bases between the two germline ends. CDR1 and CDR2 (germline): MGHRA, YSYEKL. The CDR3 covers 16 residues. The CDR3 DNA reads as TGCGCCAGCAGCCAAGAGCCAGGGCTGATGAACACTGAAGCTTTCTTT. Protein sequence: CASSQEPGLMNTEAFF.

This clonotype was counted between two and nine times. The J gene is TRBJ1-5, the V gene TRBV5-1; no firm D call. With 0 bases removed from V and 3 bases from J, the gap between germline ends came to 10 bases. The germline V gene has CDR1 SGHRS and CDR2 YFSETQ. The CDR3 consists of 15 residues. The CDR3 spells CASSLDGRVNQPQHF. For the CDR3, the DNA is TGCGCCAGCAGCTTGGATGGACGGGTCAATCAGCCCCAGCATTTT.

The J gene is TRBJ2-3, the V gene TRBV5-5; 7 positions match TRBD1. The CDR3 consists of 16 residues. Germline V CDR1 and CDR2: SGHKS, YYEKEE (reference sequence). V lost 1 base and J lost 6; bases outside the gene matches: 11. In DNA, the CDR3 is TGTGCCAGCAGCTTGTCCTCAGGGGGAACGATGGATACGCAGTATTTT. Amino acids: CASSLSSGGTMDTQYF.

J is TRBJ1-1 and V is TRBV29-1; D is uncertain. The CDR3 is 11 residues long. Germline V CDR1 and CDR2: SQVTM, ANQGSEA. V gave up 3 bases and J gave up 4 bases, with 6 bases separating them. As DNA, the CDR3 is TGCAGCGTTGAGTGGGGCACTGAAGCTTTCTTT. This sequence encodes CSVEWGTEAFF.

The rearrangement links TRBV28 to TRBJ1-1; perhaps TRBD1 as D (5 bases). The CDR3 has 13 amino acids. Trimming removed 10 bases from V and 5 bases from J, with 17 bases in between. Germline V gene sequence: CDR1 MDHEN, CDR2 SYDVKM. The CDR3 DNA reads as TGTGCCATGGGCCGGGGGGGAGGAACTGAAGCTTTCTTT. It translates to CAMGRGGGTEAFF.